Sequencing of this T cell receptor beta chain was carried out in a study of prognosis after radiotherapy for stage I lung cancer. Study-wide background: Patients (approximately 13 men, more than 5 women) were aged about 50 to 84, median roughly 74 years. Whole-study results and caveats: Patients without metastases reportedly showed TRBV and TRBJ gene usage unlike that of patients with metastases.

Per the germline V gene, CDR1 is LGHNA and CDR2 is YNFKEQ. The ends lost 1 base at V and 2 bases at J; junction bases unmatched: 6. The CDR3 is made up of 17 amino acids. Free of prior chemotherapy, radiotherapy and other malignancies, all of the patients were also node-negative on CT and PET/CT. Points on this clonotype: Its specificity is unknown.

Two-round multiplex PCR, the amplification method, yielded TCR beta CDR3 from genomic DNA. Amplification during the initial PCR round employed primers specific to each TRBV and TRBJ gene. Using its own MiXCR run on the multiplex PCR reads, TCRdb lists one record per CDR3 protein. The sample has over 25,000 distinct CDR3 sequences; around 46% are singletons. The J gene is TRBJ2-1, the V gene TRBV4-2; 9 nucleotides align to TRBD1. This sequence originates from a donor over 45 with non-small cell lung cancer. This material consisted of PBMCs, taken before or after stereotactic body radiation therapy (not recorded which). This CDR3 is CASSQGGTGTPYNEQFF. The CDR3 region has the DNA TGTGCCAGCAGCCAAGGCGGGACAGGGACACCCTACAATGAGCAGTTCTTC.